This T cell receptor (beta chain) emerged from a study of blood T cells in healthy people across ages (dated by TCRdb to between 2014 and 2017). Concerning the study at large: In model experiments, template switching captured roughly one uniquely barcoded TCR beta cDNA molecule for every two T cells. The study analyzed two additional independent replicas of 1 million unique cDNA reads from the same blood draw for two donors, one aged 18 to 30 and one aged 80 or older. Four age groups were formed from the donors: young (average roughly 15 years), middle-aged (less than 40), aged (roughly 58) and long-lived (around 80). To avoid experimental bias, donors of different ages were distributed randomly across sequencing lanes. To track age-related changes in TCR beta repertoire diversity, the study relied on deep sequencing normalized with unique cDNA molecular identifiers. General conclusions and limits of the study: Because profiling used bulk unsorted PBMCs, naive and antigen-experienced compartments could not be compared conclusively. Compared with the aged group, the long-lived group had more naive CD4+ T cells, fewer expanded clones and increased TCR diversity, a pattern suggesting age selection. Estimates of total diversity from one million sequenced T cells were regarded as lower bounds and underestimates. Observed TCR beta diversity per million T cells fell roughly linearly with age, and a significant reduction was already apparent by age approximately 40. Because donor CMV infection status was unknown, age-related changes in expanded clonotypes were potentially confounded. A strong correlation was found between observed TCR beta diversity and the percentage of naive T cells measured by flow cytometry.

Trimming costs V 1 base and J 9 bases, and their ends lie 14 bases apart. The cysteine opens and the phenylalanine closes a CDR3 of 14 amino acids. Only the CDR3 part of the read is kept: 42 bases, read in frame from the first base. The germline V gene yields SGDLS for CDR1 and YYNGEE for CDR2. Donors were 39 systemically healthy Caucasian individuals from Russia aged roughly 6 to 100 years. About 10 milliliters of peripheral blood were drawn from each donor into EDTA-treated Vacutainer tubes. Ficoll-Paque density-gradient centrifugation was used to isolate PBMCs, with at least 7 million per sample. Trizol reagent was used to extract total RNA from PBMCs, with at least 6 micrograms per sample. The percentages of naive CD45RAhigh/CD27high T cells were determined by flow cytometry on a PBMC aliquot from every donor. The library came from 5' RACE. The instrument was an Illumina HiSeq 2500. The second PCR ran for roughly 7 to 12 cycles and used a J-beta primer mix along with a sample-barcoded 5' primer. Each TCR beta cDNA molecule received a unique molecular identifier from a template-switch 5' adaptor carrying 12 random nucleotides. At least 2.5 million CDR3-containing paired-end reads were obtained from each sample. First-strand cDNA was synthesized from all RNA with the Mint cDNA synthesis kit, primed by a TRBC-specific oligonucleotide. All cDNA was treated with uracil-DNA glycosylase and then went through a first 18-cycle PCR with the universal primers M1SS and BC2_uni_R. On the authors' methods: For normalization, 1 million high-quality reads, each with a distinct molecular identifier, were randomly selected from each sample. Reads with shared molecular identifiers were discarded instead of being binned into consensus sequences. MiTCR, set to a Q25 quality threshold and the strictest error-elimination algorithm, was used for CDR3 identification, clonotype clustering and error correction. A nonparametric unseen species model with Euler transformation was used to estimate lower-bound total TCR beta diversity. TCRdb redid the processing of the public reads, applying fastp at Q25 and MiXCR, and retained in-frame beta chains. Entries are consolidated by CDR3 protein sequence, retaining the most common genes and DNA. The V and J calls reflect TCRdb's pipeline rather than the authors' work. This sample gives 1.6 million or so distinct CDR3 sequences in total; about 32% of them show up just once. The ten biggest clones cover 11% of the sample.

On this clonotype itself: It lacks a known antigen. Base qualities were left out, and no much larger clone turns up one base away.

The sequence is built from TRBV9 and TRBJ2-1; the D gene is perhaps TRBD1, on 6 matching bases. This TCR was sampled from a woman aged 30 to 39 in good health. Sequences were obtained from blood. At the DNA level, the sequence is TGTGCCAGCAGCGTAACCCCAATAGGGGGTGAGCAGTTCTTC. This sequence encodes CASSVTPIGGEQFF.